Detailed here is one T cell receptor beta chain. The clone's antigen remains unknown. No quality values exist for individual bases; no much larger clone is one base distant. Relative to germline, V is 3 bases shorter and J is 0 bases shorter, with 12 bases between their ends. Inclusive of the bounding cysteine and phenylalanine, the CDR3 is 15 residues long. Here the CDR3 DNA is all that survives: 45 bases in frame from base 1. The germline V gene yields LGHNA for CDR1 and YSLEER for CDR2. The sample comes from a study of cytomegalovirus exposure and HLA in healthy donors listed by TCRdb under 2017. The study in broad terms: According to an earlier analysis of 550 to 750 of the donors, 150 million to 200 million T cells yielded some 110 million unique TCR beta sequences and 276 Gb of sequence data. About 320 gigabases of sequencing data and around 87 million unique TCR sequences were included in an early release covering 550 to 650 HLA-typed donors. Of the 300 to 500 genotyped donors, less than 85% were placed in the genetic ancestry cluster associated with self-reported Caucasian donors. The study was designed to test whether signatures of past pathogen exposure could be identified by cataloging public T cell receptors. The study used immunosequencing to profile the T cell repertoires of around 600 subjects and linked those repertoires to cytomegalovirus serostatus. A separate validation cohort of some 130 different subjects was used in addition to the roughly 700-subject first cohort. To predict cytomegalovirus infection status, the study brought together high-throughput TCR immunosequencing, statistical association of individual TCRs with disease status, and machine learning. A later analysis re-analyzed previously published TCR beta repertoires from 500 to 700 donors and added high-resolution HLA genotyping to study TCR occurrence patterns. Rather than drawing on any new phenotypic data, the later analysis identified candidate immune exposures from TCR beta sequences and the way those sequences occurred across donors. To decide whether each TCR beta V gene segment behaved as functional or pseudogenic, an earlier analysis of approximately 620 of the donors relied on high-throughput TCR beta sequencing. Donor age, sex, ethnicity and CMV serostatus were collected together with the repertoire data. Genome-wide SNP genotypes for about 65% of the 666 donors were used in a later genetic analysis, which treated that subset as a discovery cohort. Every discovery cohort repertoire had been produced on one sequencing platform. Class I and class II HLA loci were covered by the typing at four-digit resolution. The number of donors typed differed by locus, with about 620-630 for A, B, C, DRB1 and DQB1, over 500 for DQA1, about 610 for DPA1, and over 400 for DPB1. Four or five DR-DQ haplotypes were handled as single units for association and clustering because linkage in the cohort was strong. On average, roughly 200,000 unique TCR beta nucleotide sequences were sequenced per donor among about 400 genotyped donors of the cohort, with roughly 18% of those sequences being non-productive. The paper's findings and limits, for the study overall: The study listed 150 to 200 TCR beta chains as associated with cytomegalovirus. A further reported finding was that TCR beta sequences accurately predicted the HLA-A and HLA-B alleles for most subjects in the first cohort. Because counts were too low, seventeen rarely observed V segments, including chromosome 9 orphons, were left out of the earlier analysis of 587 of the donors. A group of highly shared sequence variants was considered likely to be a technical artifact of the sequencing pipeline. According to a later genetic analysis, donors in an Asian-associated ancestry cluster had fewer N-insertions in productive TCRs than the approximately 700-donor mean. When HLA alleles, especially DR and DQ, strongly co-occurred, TCR associations were difficult to assign to individual alleles. The only immune exposure information available for the cohort was CMV serostatus. The presence/absence analyses assumed that sequencing depth was roughly uniform across donors, and that assumption may not be true. Several of the top co-occurrence clusters appeared to be linked to parvovirus B19, influenza, CMV and Epstein-Barr virus, according to a later analysis. In an earlier analysis of about 550 of the donors, most TCR beta V segments were observed in productive rearrangements about 87% or about 30% of the time, broadly matching IMGT annotations. This cohort had only TCR beta chains sequenced, and the lack of alpha or paired-chain data limited which features could be detected. The classifier was reported to diagnose cytomegalovirus status with high specificity and sensitivity in both the original cohort and the validation cohort. A later analysis found that TCR association rates varied across HLA loci, with DRB1 alleles showing the most associated TCRs and HLA-C alleles the fewest. Correlated functional status among segregating V segments might reflect linkage disequilibrium, but an unknown experimental factor could not be ruled out. Specific HLA alleles were associated with roughly 16,000 TCR beta sequences at a false discovery rate of 0.05 in a later analysis. An association between a missense DCLRE1C variant and V-gene and J-gene trimming of TCR beta chains was found in a later genetic analysis and replicated in an independent cohort. In vitro tests confirmed that a few of the cytomegalovirus-associated TCR beta chains recognize cytomegalovirus antigens. A later analysis found that HLA-associated TCR beta chains were more clonally expanded and had lower generation probabilities than equally common non-associated chains. It was suggested by the authors that the approach could potentially be generalized to other disease states and immunological phenotypes. While some public TCRs were present in many individuals, most TCR sequences turned up only very rarely across donors. Because the 87-base-pair reads could not distinguish some IMGT-functional V segments, including TRBV6-2 and TRBV6-3, those segments were excluded. Most CMV-associated TCR beta chains appeared to be HLA-restricted in a later analysis, and the HLA associations seemed to be driven largely by CMV exposure. Because HLA typing was unavailable for some donors at each locus, only the typed subset was used in association tests.

To prepare the library, the immunoSEQ multiplex PCR assay was applied. For the multiplex PCR, a mixture combining 60 forward primers for TCR Vbeta segments and 13 reverse primers for TCR Jbeta segments was used. A multiplex PCR assay on genomic DNA amplified the CDR3 region of rearranged TCR beta genes. The amplified TCR beta libraries were sequenced on the Illumina HiSeq System as 87-base-pair reads. As for the authors' bioinformatics: A later analysis counted about 76 million unique TCR beta chains across the 666 repertoires, and about 10 million of these chains were shared by at least two donors. A nearest-neighbor algorithm error-corrected the raw reads and collapsed the reads into unique sequences, merging closely related sequences to remove PCR and sequencing errors. Alignment of CDR3 sequences to IMGT reference sequences was used to assign V, D and J gene segments. For a sequence to be retained, a match of at least six nucleotides was required to both a V gene segment and a J gene segment. A rearrangement was called productive if the CDR3 had no stop codons and remained in frame with V and J, and every other rearrangement was called non-productive. CDR3 was defined according to IMGT convention as the region running from the second conserved V-encoded cysteine to the conserved J-encoded phenylalanine. The earlier analysis of some 540 of the donors excluded any sequence lacking an unambiguous match to a single V gene segment. In an earlier analysis of about 590 of the donors, a V segment was called functional when productive rearrangements were above 56.7%, and segregating when the standard deviation between donors exceeded 5%. A statistical classification framework was developed to diagnose cytomegalovirus status using the catalog of TCR beta chain sequences. In a later analysis, TCR nucleotide sequences were compared against IMGT/GENE-DB human TR gene sequences so that V and J genes could be assigned. A later analysis assigned CDR3 sequences and most-parsimonious VDJ recombination scenarios with the TCRdist pipeline. In a later analysis, each TCR beta chain was defined by its CDR3 amino acid sequence together with its V-gene family, and reads lacking a unique V-gene family were excluded. As a way to deal with suspected cross-contamination and a sequencing artifact, a later analysis dropped nearly 600 nucleotide sequences that were highly shared and had low generation probability. In a later analysis, a clonal expansion index was calculated for each public chain from normalized within-repertoire ranks of inferred template counts. Generation probabilities in a later analysis came from a VDJ recombination model fitted to out-of-frame rearrangements, and those results were checked against IGoR. In a later analysis, TCR-TCR, TCR-HLA and TCR-CMV co-occurrence was scored with hypergeometric tests, and a repertoire-size bias correction was applied to TCR pairs. In a later analysis, false discovery rates were estimated by permuting HLA or CMV assignments 20 times. In a later analysis, co-occurring TCRs were grouped using DBSCAN, with TCRdist sequence similarity added in when clustering inside HLA-allele-positive subsets. Repertoires with fewer than 30,000 or more than 120,000 public chains were left out of co-occurrence clustering, as were five repertoires with anomalous nucleotide sharing. TCRdb retrieved this table from immuneACCESS and kept in-frame rearrangements only. Not all clones are present; in checked studies, unresolved V genes account for under half, and no reason is known for the remainder. That table gives V, J and clone size, and the DNA gave D and trimming. This sample lists about 130,000 clones; about 74% were detected once. The ten largest make up roughly 4.5% of the sample.

The cohort consisted of 666 healthy bone marrow donors. Cohort members were all nominally healthy when sampled, although unrecorded immune exposures were likely present. The donor was CMV seropositive and was included in the group of some 290 seropositive cohort members. Every donor gave a peripheral blood sample, and the peripheral blood mononuclear cells from that sample were used for TCR beta sequencing. Genomic DNA extraction from the blood cell samples was performed with the Qiagen DNeasy Blood Extraction Kit. This TCR was recovered from a man younger than 35 in good health and CMV-seropositive. Sample: PBMCs. The sequence links TRBV4-3 to TRBJ2-7; 6 matching bases give a weak D call of TRBD2. The bases are TGCGCCAGCAGCCATGGGCGGGGCACCTCCTACGAGCAGTACTTC. This translates into CASSHGRGTSYEQYF.